This record concerns one T cell receptor (beta chain) sequence. The data derive from a study of technical replicates of blood from a handful of donors. There are 14 residues in the CDR3. Germline CDR1 SNHLY, CDR2 FYNNEI. Germline trimming cut 5 bases from V and 4 bases from J; bases unmatched to any gene: 6. Profiled with immunoSEQ multiplex PCR; TCRdb holds only in-frame clones, not every one. Of about 88,000 clones listed, over 90% were seen once; the top ten hold 0.3% to 0.35%. The receptor was derived from a human donor in good health. The sample consisted of T cells isolated from PBMCs. This chain uses TRBV2 with TRBJ1-2; 8 bases agree with TRBD1. The CDR3 DNA is TGTGCCAGCAGTCCGGACAGGGCGGCCTATGGCTACACCTTC. Its protein product is CASSPDRAAYGYTF.